This T cell receptor (beta chain) appears in the sequencing data of a study of shared clonotypes between healthy human individuals. The V end lost 8 bases, the J end lost 1 base, and 21 bases lay between the germline ends. From germline, CDR1 is MNHEY and CDR2 SMNVEV (reference sequence). The CDR3 length is 16 residues. Data came from immunoSEQ multiplex PCR; TCRdb stores just in-frame clones and leaves some out. The table includes 500,000 or so clones, approximately 95% detected once. This TCR was sampled from a woman in her 30s in good health. This chain uses TRBV27 with TRBJ2-7; D perhaps matches TRBD2 (6 bases). Sequences were obtained from naive CD4+ T cells sorted from blood. The subset denotes: CD45RA+ positively selected. The CDR3 loop reads CASRTRDSSFSYEQYF. The DNA of the CDR3 is TGTGCCAGCCGGACCAGGGACTCATCCTTTTCCTACGAGCAGTACTTC.